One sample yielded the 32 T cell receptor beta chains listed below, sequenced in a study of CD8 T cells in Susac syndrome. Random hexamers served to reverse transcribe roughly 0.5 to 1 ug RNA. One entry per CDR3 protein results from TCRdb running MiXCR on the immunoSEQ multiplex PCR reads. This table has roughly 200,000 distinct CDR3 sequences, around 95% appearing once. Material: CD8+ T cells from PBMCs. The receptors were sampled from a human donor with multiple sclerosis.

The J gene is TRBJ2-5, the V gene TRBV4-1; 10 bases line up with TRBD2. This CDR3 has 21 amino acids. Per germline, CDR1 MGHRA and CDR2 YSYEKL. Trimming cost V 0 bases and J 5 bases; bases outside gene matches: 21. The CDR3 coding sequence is TGCGCCAGCAGCCAAGATGGGCCCCCGGGACTAGCGTACCAGGGAGATGAGACCCAGTACTTC. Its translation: CASSQDGPPGLAYQGDETQYF.

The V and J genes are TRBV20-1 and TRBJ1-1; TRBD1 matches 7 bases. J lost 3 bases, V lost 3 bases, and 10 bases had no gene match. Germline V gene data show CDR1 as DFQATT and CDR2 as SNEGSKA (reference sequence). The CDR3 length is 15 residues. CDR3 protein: CSARDSRDRYTEAFF. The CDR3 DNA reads TGCAGTGCTAGGGACAGCCGGGACAGATACACTGAAGCTTTCTTT.

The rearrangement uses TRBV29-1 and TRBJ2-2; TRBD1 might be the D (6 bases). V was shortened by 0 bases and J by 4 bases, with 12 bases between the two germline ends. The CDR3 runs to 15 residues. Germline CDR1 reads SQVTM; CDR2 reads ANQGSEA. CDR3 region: CSVEDGRGGTGELFF. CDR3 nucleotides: TGCAGCGTTGAAGATGGCAGGGGCGGCACCGGGGAGCTGTTTTTT.

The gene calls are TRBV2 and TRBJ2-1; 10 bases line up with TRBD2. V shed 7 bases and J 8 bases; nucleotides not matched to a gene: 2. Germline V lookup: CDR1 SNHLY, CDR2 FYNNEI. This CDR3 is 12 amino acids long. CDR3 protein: CASTSGSYEQFF. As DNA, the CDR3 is TGTGCCAGCACTAGCGGGAGTTATGAGCAGTTCTTC.

CDR3 residues: CSAIRTSGAHEQYF. The CDR3 DNA follows: TGCAGTGCTATAAGGACTAGCGGGGCTCACGAGCAGTACTTC. J is TRBJ2-7 and V is TRBV20-1; TRBD2 agrees at 12 bases. Germline assignment: CDR1 DFQATT and CDR2 SNEGSKA (reference sequence). J gave up 5 bases and V 4 bases, and 6 bases lay outside the gene matches. This CDR3 has 14 amino acids.

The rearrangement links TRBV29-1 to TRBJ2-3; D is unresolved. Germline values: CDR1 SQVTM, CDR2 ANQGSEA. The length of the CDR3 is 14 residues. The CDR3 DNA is TGCACCGCTGGAGAGGAACCCAGAGCAGATACGCAGTATTTT. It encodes CTAGEEPRADTQYF.

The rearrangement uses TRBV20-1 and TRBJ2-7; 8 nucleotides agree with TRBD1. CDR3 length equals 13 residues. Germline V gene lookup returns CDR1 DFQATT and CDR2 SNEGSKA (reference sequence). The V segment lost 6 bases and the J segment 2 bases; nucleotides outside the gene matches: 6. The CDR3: CSALRGQTYEQYF. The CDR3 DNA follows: TGCAGTGCCCTCAGGGGGCAAACCTACGAGCAGTACTTC.

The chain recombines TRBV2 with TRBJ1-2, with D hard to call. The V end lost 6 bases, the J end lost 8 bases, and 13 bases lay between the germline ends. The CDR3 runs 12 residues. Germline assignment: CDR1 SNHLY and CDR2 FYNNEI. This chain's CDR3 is CASRWGTWGYTF. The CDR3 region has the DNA TGTGCCAGCAGGTGGGGAACGTGGGGCTACACCTTC.

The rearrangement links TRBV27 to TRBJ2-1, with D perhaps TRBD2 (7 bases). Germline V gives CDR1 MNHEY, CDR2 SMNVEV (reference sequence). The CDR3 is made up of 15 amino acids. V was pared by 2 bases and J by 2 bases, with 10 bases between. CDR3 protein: CASSLRGATYNEQFF. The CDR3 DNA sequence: TGTGCCAGCAGTTTACGGGGGGCAACCTACAATGAGCAGTTCTTC.

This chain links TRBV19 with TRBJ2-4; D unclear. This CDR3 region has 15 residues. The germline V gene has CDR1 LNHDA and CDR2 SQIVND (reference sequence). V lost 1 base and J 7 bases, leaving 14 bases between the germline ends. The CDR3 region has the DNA TGTGCCAGTAGTATAGGGACCATCGGGCGGAACATTCAGTACTTC. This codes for CASSIGTIGRNIQYF.

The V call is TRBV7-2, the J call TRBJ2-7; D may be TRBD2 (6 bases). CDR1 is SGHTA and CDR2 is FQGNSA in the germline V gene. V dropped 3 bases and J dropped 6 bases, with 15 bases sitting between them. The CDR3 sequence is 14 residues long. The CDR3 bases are TGTGCCAGCAGCTTCCCGGGACTCCCCCGCGAGCAGTACTTC. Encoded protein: CASSFPGLPREQYF.

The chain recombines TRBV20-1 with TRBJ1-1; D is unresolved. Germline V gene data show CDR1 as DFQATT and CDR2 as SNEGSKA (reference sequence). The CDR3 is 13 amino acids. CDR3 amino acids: CSAPPGWSTEAFF. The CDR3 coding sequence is TGCAGCGCCCCTCCCGGGTGGAGCACTGAAGCTTTCTTT.

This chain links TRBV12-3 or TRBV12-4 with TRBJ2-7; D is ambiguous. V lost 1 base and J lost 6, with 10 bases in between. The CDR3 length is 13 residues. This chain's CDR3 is CASSLGYHLEQYF. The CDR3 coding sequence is TGTGCCAGCAGTTTAGGGTACCACCTCGAGCAGTACTTC.

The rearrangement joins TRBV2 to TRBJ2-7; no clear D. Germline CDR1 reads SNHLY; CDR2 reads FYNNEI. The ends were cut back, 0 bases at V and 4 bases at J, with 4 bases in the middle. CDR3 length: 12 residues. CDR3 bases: TGTGCCAGCAGTGAAGCTACGTACGAGCAGTACTTC. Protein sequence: CASSEATYEQYF.

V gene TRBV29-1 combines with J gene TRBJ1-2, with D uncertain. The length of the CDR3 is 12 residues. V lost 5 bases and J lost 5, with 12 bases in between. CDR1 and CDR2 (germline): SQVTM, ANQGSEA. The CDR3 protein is CSVYKGVYGYTF. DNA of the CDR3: TGCAGCGTTTACAAGGGTGTTTATGGCTACACCTTC.

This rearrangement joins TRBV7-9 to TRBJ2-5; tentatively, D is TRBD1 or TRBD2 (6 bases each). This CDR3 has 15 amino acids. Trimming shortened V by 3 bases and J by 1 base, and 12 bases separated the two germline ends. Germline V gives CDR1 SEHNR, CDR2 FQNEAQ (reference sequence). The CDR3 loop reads CASSLSGAFQETQYF. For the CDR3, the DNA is TGTGCCAGCAGCTTGTCGGGGGCTTTCCAAGAGACCCAGTACTTC.

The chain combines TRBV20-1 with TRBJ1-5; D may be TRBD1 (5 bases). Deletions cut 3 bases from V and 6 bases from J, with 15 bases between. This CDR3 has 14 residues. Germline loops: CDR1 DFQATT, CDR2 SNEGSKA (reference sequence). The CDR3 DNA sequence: TGCAGTGCTAGTCCAGGGAGATCCCGTCAGCCCCAGCATTTT. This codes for CSASPGRSRQPQHF.

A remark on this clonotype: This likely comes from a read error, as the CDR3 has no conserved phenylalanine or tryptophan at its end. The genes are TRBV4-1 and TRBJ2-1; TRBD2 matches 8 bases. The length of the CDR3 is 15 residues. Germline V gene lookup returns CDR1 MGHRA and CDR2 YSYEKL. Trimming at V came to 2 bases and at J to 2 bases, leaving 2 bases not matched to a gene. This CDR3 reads CASSQISGTYNEQFV. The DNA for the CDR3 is TGCGCCAGCAGCCAAATTAGCGGGACCTACAATGAGCAGTTCGTC.

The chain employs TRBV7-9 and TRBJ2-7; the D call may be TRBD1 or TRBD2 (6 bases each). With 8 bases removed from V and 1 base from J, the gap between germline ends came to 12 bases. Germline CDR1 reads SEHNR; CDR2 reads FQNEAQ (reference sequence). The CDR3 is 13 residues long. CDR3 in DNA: TGTGCCAGCGAGGGGGGTGAATCCTACGAGCAGTACTTC. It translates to CASEGGESYEQYF.

In DNA, the CDR3 is TGCAGCGTTGAATTGGGAGGCGAGACCCAGTACTTC. This sequence encodes CSVELGGETQYF. The gene calls are TRBV29-1 and TRBJ2-5, with a weak D call TRBD2 (6 bases). The germline V and J ends were trimmed by 2 bases and 5 bases, with 9 bases remaining between them. The CDR3 is 12 residues long. CDR1 SQVTM and CDR2 ANQGSEA come from the germline V gene.

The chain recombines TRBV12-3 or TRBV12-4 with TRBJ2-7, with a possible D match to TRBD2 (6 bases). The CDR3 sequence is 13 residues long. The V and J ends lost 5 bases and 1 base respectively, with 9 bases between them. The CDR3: CASSAGPSYEQYF. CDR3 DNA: TGTGCCAGCAGTGCGGGACCGTCCTACGAGCAGTACTTC.

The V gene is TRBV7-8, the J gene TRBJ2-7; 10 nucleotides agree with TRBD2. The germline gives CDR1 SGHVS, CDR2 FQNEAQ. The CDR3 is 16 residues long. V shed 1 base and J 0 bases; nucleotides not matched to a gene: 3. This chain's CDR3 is CASSLEQRGGSYEQYF. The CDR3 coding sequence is TGTGCCAGCAGCTTAGAACAGCGGGGGGGCTCCTACGAGCAGTACTTC.

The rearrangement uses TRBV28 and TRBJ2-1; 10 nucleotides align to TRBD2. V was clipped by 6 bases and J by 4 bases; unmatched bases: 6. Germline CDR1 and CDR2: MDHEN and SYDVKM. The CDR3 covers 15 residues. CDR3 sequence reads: CASRRTSGPYNEQFF. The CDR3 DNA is TGTGCCAGCAGACGGACTAGCGGACCGTACAATGAGCAGTTCTTC.

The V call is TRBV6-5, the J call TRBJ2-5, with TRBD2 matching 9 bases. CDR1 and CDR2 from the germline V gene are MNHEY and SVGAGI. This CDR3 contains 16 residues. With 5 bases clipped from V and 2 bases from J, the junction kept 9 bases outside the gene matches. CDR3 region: CASSTDGLAPQETQYF. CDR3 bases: TGTGCCAGCAGTACTGACGGACTAGCGCCACAAGAGACCCAGTACTTC.

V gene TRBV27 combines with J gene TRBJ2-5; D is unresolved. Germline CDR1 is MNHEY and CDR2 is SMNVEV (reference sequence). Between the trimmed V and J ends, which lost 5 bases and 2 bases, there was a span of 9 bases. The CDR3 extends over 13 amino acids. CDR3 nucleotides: TGTGCCAGCAGTCCATTCCTTCAAGAGACCCAGTACTTC. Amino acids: CASSPFLQETQYF.

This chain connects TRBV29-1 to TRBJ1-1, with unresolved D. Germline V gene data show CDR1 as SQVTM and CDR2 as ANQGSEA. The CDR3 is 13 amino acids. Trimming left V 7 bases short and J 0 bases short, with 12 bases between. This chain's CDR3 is CSGNTGMNTEAFF. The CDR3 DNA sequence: TGCAGCGGAAACACTGGAATGAACACTGAAGCTTTCTTT.

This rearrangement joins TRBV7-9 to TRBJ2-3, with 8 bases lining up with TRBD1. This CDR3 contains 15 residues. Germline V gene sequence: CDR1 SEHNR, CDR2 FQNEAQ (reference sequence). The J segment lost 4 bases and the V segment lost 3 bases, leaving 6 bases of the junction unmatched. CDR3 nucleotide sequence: TGTGCCAGCAGCTTGGCAGGGGGCGTCCCAGATACGCAGTATTTT. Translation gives CASSLAGGVPDTQYF.

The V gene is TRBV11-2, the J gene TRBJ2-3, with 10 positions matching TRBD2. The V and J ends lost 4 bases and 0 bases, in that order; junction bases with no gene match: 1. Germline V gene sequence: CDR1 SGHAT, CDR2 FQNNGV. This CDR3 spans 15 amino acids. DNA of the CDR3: TGTGCCAGCAGCTCACTAGCGGGAAGCACAGATACGCAGTATTTT. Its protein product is CASSSLAGSTDTQYF.

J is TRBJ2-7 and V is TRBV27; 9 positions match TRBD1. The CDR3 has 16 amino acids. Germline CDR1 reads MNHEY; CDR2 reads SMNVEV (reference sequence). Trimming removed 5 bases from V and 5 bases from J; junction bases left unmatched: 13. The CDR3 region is CASSLLYRTGDDEQYF. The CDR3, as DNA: TGTGCCAGCAGTCTCCTGTACCGGACAGGGGATGACGAGCAGTACTTC.

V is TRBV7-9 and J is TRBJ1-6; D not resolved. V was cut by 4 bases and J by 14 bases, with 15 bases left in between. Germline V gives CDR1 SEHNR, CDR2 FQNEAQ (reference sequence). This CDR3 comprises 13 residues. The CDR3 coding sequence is TGTGCCAGCAGCTCACTTCAGGTCATCACCCTCCACTTT. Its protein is CASSSLQVITLHF.

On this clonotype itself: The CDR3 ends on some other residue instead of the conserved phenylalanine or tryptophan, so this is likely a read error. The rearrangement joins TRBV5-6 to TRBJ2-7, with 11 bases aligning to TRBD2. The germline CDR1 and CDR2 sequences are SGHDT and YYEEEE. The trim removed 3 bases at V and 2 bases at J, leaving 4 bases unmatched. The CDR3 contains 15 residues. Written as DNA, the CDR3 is TGTGCCAGCAGCTCCGGACTAGCGGGTGCCTACGAGCAGTACATC. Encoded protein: CASSSGLAGAYEQYI.

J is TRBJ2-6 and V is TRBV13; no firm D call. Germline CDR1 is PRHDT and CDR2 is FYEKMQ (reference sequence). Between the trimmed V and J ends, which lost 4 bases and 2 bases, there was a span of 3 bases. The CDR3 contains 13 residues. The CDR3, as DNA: TGTGCCAGCAGCTCGACTGGGGCCAACGTCCTGACTTTC. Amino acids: CASSSTGANVLTF.